This T cell receptor (beta chain) was obtained from a study of T cells after yellow fever vaccination. From the 5' RACE reads, TCRdb called clonotypes with MiXCR, one entry per CDR3 protein. The table lists about 340,000 distinct CDR3 sequences, 3% to 4.5% of them singletons. Concerning this clonotype itself: Antigen unknown.

Study-wide findings and caveats: The CD4 compartment and the CD8 compartment contained a small share of clonotypes in common. Primary-vaccination clones mostly resurfaced post-booster (around 95% CD4, approximately 89% CD8). Though it reached lower strength, the secondary response hit its peak faster, day 5 versus 15.

The CDR3 has 13 amino acids. The germline V and J ends were trimmed by 3 bases and 4 bases, with 10 bases remaining between them. From germline, CDR1 is SGHTA and CDR2 FQGNSA. The clonotype comes from a young man who received the YFV17D yellow fever vaccine. The chain uses TRBV7-2 and TRBJ2-7; D not resolved. This specimen consisted of PBMCs, obtained 5 days after the yellow fever booster vaccination. The CDR3 DNA is TGTGCCAGCAGCTTCGACATCGCTTACGAGCAGTACTTC. Protein sequence: CASSFDIAYEQYF.